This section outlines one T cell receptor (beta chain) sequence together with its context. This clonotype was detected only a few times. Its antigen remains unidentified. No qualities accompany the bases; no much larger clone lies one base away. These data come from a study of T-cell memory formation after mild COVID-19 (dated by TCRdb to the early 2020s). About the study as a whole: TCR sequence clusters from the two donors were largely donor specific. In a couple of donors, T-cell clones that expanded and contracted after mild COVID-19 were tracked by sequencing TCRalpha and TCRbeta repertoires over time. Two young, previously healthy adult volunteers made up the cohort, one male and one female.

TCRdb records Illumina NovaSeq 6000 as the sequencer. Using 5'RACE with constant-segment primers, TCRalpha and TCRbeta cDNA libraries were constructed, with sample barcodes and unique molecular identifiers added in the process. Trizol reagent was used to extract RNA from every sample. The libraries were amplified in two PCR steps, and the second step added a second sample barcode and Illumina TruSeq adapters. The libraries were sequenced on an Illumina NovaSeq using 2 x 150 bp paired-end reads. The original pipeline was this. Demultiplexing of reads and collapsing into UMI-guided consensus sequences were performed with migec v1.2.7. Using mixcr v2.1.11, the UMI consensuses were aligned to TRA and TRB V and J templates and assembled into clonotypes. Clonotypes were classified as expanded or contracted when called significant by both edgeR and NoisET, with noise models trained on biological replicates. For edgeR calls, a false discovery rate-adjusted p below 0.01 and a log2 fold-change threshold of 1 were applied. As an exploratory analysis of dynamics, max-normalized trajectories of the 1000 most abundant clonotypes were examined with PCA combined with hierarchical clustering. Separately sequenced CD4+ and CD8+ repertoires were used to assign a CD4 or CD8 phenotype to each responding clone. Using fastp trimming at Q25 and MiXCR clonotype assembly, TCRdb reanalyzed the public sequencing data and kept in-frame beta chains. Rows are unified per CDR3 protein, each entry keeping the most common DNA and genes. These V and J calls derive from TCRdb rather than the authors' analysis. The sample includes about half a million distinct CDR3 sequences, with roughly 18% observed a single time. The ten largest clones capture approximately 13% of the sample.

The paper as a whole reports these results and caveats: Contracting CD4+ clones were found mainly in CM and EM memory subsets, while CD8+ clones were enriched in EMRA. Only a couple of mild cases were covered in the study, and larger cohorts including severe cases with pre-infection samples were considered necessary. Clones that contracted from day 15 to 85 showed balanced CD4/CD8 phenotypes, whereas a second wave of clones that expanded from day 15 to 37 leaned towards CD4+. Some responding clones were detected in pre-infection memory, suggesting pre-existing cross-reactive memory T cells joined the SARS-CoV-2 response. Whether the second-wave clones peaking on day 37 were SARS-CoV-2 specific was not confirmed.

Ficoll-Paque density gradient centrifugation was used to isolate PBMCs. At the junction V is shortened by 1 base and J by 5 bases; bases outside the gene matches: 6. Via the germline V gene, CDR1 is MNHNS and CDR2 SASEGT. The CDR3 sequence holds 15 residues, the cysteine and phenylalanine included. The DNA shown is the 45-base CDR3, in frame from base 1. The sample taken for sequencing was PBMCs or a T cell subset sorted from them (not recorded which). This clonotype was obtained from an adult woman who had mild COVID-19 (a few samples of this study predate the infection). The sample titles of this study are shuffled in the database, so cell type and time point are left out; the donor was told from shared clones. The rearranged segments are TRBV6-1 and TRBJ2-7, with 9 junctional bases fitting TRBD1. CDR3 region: CASSEETGGLDEQYF. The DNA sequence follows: TGTGCCAGCAGTGAAGAAACAGGGGGCTTGGACGAGCAGTACTTC.